The 26 T cell receptor beta chains below were found in one sample sequenced in a study of early T cells in non-severe SARS-CoV-2 infection. TCRdb itself ran the 5' RACE reads through MiXCR, one entry per CDR3 protein. The sample has about 67,000 distinct CDR3 sequences; 11% are singletons. Sequenced material: whole blood. These receptors originate from an adult who was a healthcare worker with PCR-confirmed SARS-CoV-2 infection or an uninfected control (not recorded which).

This clonotype has a count of ten or more. V is TRBV24-1 and J is TRBJ2-5; D uncertain. CDR1 and CDR2 (germline): KGHDR, SFDVKD. The ends were cut back, 5 bases at V and 7 bases at J, with 13 bases in the middle. The CDR3 consists of 13 residues. The CDR3 spells CATSGGSPATQYF. Here the CDR3 DNA reads TGTGCCACCAGTGGAGGCAGTCCGGCGACCCAGTACTTC.

Ten or more counts support this clonotype. The chain recombines TRBV27 with TRBJ1-5; D is unclear. The germline gives CDR1 MNHEY, CDR2 SMNVEV (reference sequence). The CDR3 covers 13 residues. V dropped 5 bases and J dropped 4 bases, with 9 bases sitting between them. In DNA form, the CDR3 reads TGTGCCAGCAGTCCCTTGAATAATCAGCCCCAGCATTTT. It is translated as CASSPLNNQPQHF.

The table lists this clonotype with many counts. V usage is TRBV27 and J usage is TRBJ2-7, with D perhaps matching TRBD2 (6 bases). The V end lost 4 bases, the J end lost 0 bases, and 10 bases lay between the germline ends. In germline, CDR1 is MNHEY, CDR2 SMNVEV (reference sequence). The CDR3 has 14 residues. The CDR3 loop reads CASSWDSSSYEQYF. The CDR3 region has the DNA TGTGCCAGCAGTTGGGACTCGAGCTCCTACGAGCAGTACTTC.

This clonotype appeared many times. The V and J genes are TRBV19 and TRBJ2-7; a possible D gene is TRBD1 (6 bases). The CDR3 is made up of 12 amino acids. Trimming shortened V by 3 bases and J by 7 bases, and 10 bases separated the two germline ends. Germline values: CDR1 LNHDA, CDR2 SQIVND (reference sequence). In nucleotides, the CDR3 is TGTGCCAGTAGTATGACAGGAACTGAGCAGTACTTC. Protein: CASSMTGTEQYF.

J is TRBJ2-7 and V is TRBV5-1; D is perhaps TRBD1 or TRBD2 (6 bases each). The CDR3 loop spans 14 amino acids. Germline V lookup: CDR1 SGHRS, CDR2 YFSETQ. V lost 3 bases, J lost 6 bases, and 16 bases lay in between. CDR3 bases: TGCGCCAGCAGCTATTACAGGGCCGGGGGCGAGCAGTACTTC. Amino acid sequence: CASSYYRAGGEQYF.

This clonotype was detected many times. V is TRBV7-3 and J is TRBJ2-3; a weak D match, TRBD2 (6 bases). CDR1 and CDR2 (germline): SGHTA, FQGTGA. V was shortened by 0 bases and J by 1 base, with 8 bases between the two germline ends. The CDR3 is made up of 15 amino acids. Here the CDR3 reads CASSLTGGGTDTQYF. The DNA of the CDR3 is TGTGCCAGCAGCTTAACGGGGGGTGGCACAGATACGCAGTATTTT.

This clonotype was found many times. The chain recombines TRBV7-9 with TRBJ2-1; 8 nucleotides line up with TRBD2. CDR1 and CDR2 from the germline V gene are SEHNR and FQNEAQ (reference sequence). With V trimmed by 0 bases and J by 8 bases, 6 bases remained unmatched. The CDR3 extends over 15 amino acids. CDR3 in amino acids: CASSLASGRFDEQFF. The CDR3, as DNA: TGTGCCAGCAGCTTAGCCAGCGGGAGATTTGATGAGCAGTTCTTC.

This clonotype was recorded at least ten times. The genes are TRBV7-9 and TRBJ2-7, with D possibly being TRBD1 (6 bases). The germline V gene encodes CDR1 SEHNR and CDR2 FQNEAQ (reference sequence). The CDR3 spans 16 residues. V was trimmed by 1 base and J by 0 bases, leaving 13 bases between them. As DNA, the CDR3 is TGTGCCAGCAGCTTAGGCCGGGACACTAGCTCCTACGAGCAGTACTTC. Protein product: CASSLGRDTSSYEQYF.

This clonotype was counted ten times or more. As DNA, the CDR3 is TGCAGCGCTTTCGGGACAGCCAAAAACATTCAGTACTTC. This gives the protein CSAFGTAKNIQYF. The chain joins TRBV29-1 to TRBJ2-4; the D call may be TRBD1 or TRBD2 (5 bases each). Germline CDR1 reads SQVTM; CDR2 reads ANQGSEA. The ends were cut back, 7 bases at V and 0 bases at J, with 10 bases in the middle. This CDR3 region has 13 residues.

This clonotype has more than one count but fewer than ten. V and J are TRBV20-1 and TRBJ2-3; unclear D gene. The CDR3 has 16 amino acids. V was clipped by 0 bases and J by 2 bases, with 15 bases between them. Per the germline V gene, CDR1 is DFQATT and CDR2 is SNEGSKA (reference sequence). The CDR3 coding sequence is TGCAGTGCTAGAGAGGATATTTGGCGGATCACAGATACGCAGTATTTT. It translates to CSAREDIWRITDTQYF.

This clonotype has ten or more counts. The chain carries TRBV5-4 and TRBJ2-5; 7 bases match TRBD1. The CDR3 is 13 amino acids. Germline V gene sequence: CDR1 SGHNT, CDR2 YYREEE (reference sequence). Trimming at V came to 4 bases and at J to 3 bases, leaving 3 bases not matched to a gene. The DNA for the CDR3 is TGTGCCAGCAGCCCCGACAGGGAAGAGACCCAGTACTTC. This codes for CASSPDREETQYF.

In its sample, this clonotype was seen many times. The chain has TRBV2 and TRBJ2-1, with 11 positions matching TRBD2. Trimming took 2 bases from V and 4 from J; bases not matched to a gene: 4. There are 16 residues in the CDR3. Germline V gene data show CDR1 as SNHLY and CDR2 as FYNNEI. As DNA, the CDR3 is TGTGCCAGCAGTGAATTACTAGCGGGAGCTTACAATGAGCAGTTCTTC. Translated, it gives CASSELLAGAYNEQFF.

This clonotype was counted at least ten times. The CDR3 region is CASSAEIGPLGTEAFF. CDR3 DNA: TGTGCCAGCAGCGCTGAGATCGGCCCCCTGGGGACTGAAGCTTTCTTT. V and J are TRBV7-6 and TRBJ1-1; D is undetermined. V was trimmed by 5 bases and J by 5 bases, leaving 21 bases between them. Germline assignment: CDR1 SGHVS and CDR2 FNYEAQ. The CDR3 length is 16 residues.

On this clonotype itself: Since the CDR3 does not end with the conserved phenylalanine or tryptophan, this likely comes from a read error. V and J are TRBV15 and TRBJ2-7; D tentatively reads TRBD1 or TRBD2 (5 bases each). This CDR3 region has 14 residues. V lost 0 bases and J lost 6, with 12 bases in between. Per the germline V gene, CDR1 is LNHNV and CDR2 is YYDKDF (reference sequence). CDR3 sequence (DNA): TGTGCCACCAGCAGAGATAATGAGGGGAGCGAGCAGTACATC. It yields the protein CATSRDNEGSEQYI.

This clonotype has ten or more counts. The J gene is TRBJ1-4, the V gene TRBV6-2 or TRBV6-3, with D possibly matching TRBD1 (5 bases). Germline CDR1 reads MNHEY; CDR2 reads SVGEGT. The CDR3 is 16 amino acids. V dropped 6 bases and J dropped 0 bases, with 14 bases sitting between them. The CDR3 nucleotides read TGTGCCAGCAGCCGAGGCTCGGGGGCAACTAATGAAAAACTGTTTTTT. It translates to CASSRGSGATNEKLFF.

The table lists this clonotype with many counts. The rearrangement links TRBV7-6 to TRBJ2-1; TRBD2 agrees at 9 bases. CDR3 length equals 16 residues. Trimming removed 3 bases from V and 6 bases from J; junction bases left unmatched: 9. Per the germline V gene, CDR1 is SGHVS and CDR2 is FNYEAQ. CDR3 coding DNA: TGTGCCAGCAGCTTTCGACAGCGGGAGGTTTTCAATGAGCAGTTCTTC. Protein sequence: CASSFRQREVFNEQFF.

This clonotype appeared many times. This chain joins TRBV20-1 and TRBJ1-5; D possibly corresponds to TRBD1 (5 bases). V lost 1 base and J lost 1, with 5 bases in between. Germline assignment: CDR1 DFQATT and CDR2 SNEGSKA (reference sequence). This CDR3 spans 13 amino acids. The CDR3 here is CSARGDSNQPQHF. CDR3 sequence (DNA): TGCAGTGCTAGAGGGGACAGCAATCAGCCCCAGCATTTT.

Regarding this clonotype: A much more abundant neighbour one base away suggests this may be a read error. Because the CDR3 is missing its conserved closing phenylalanine or tryptophan, this is likely a read error. The rearrangement links TRBV7-9 to TRBJ2-3; D gene unclear. The CDR3 sequence is 12 residues long. V was clipped by 5 bases and J by 10 bases, with 13 bases between them. CDR1 is SEHNR and CDR2 is FQNEAQ in the germline V gene (reference sequence). The CDR3 sequence: CASSPPGPSQYY. The CDR3 nucleotides read TGTGCCAGCAGCCCACCCGGCCCGTCGCAGTATTAT.

The J gene is TRBJ2-7, the V gene TRBV3-1; tentatively, D is TRBD2 (6 bases). Germline V gives CDR1 LGHDT, CDR2 YNNKEL (reference sequence). V was shortened by 3 bases and J by 3 bases, with 18 bases between the two germline ends. The CDR3 runs to 16 residues. CDR3 nucleotide sequence: TGTGCCAGCAGCCAGCCCGGGGCTAGCGAACTCTACGAGCAGTACTTC. As protein: CASSQPGASELYEQYF.

This chain connects TRBV29-1 to TRBJ1-3; 7 nucleotides agree with TRBD1. The CDR3 spans 15 residues. Losses at the gene ends were 5 bases for V and 0 bases for J; bases not matched to a gene: 7. Germline CDR1 SQVTM, CDR2 ANQGSEA. The CDR3 DNA follows: TGCAGCGTTTCGACAGGGAGAAACTCTGGAAACACCATATATTTT. This sequence encodes CSVSTGRNSGNTIYF.

About this clonotype itself: It is likely a read error, because the conserved phenylalanine at the end of the CDR3 is missing. The rearrangement links TRBV6-5 to TRBJ2-1; TRBD1 aligns across 11 bases. With V trimmed by 2 bases and J by 10 bases, 7 bases remained unmatched. In germline, CDR1 is MNHEY, CDR2 SVGAGI. The CDR3 is made up of 15 amino acids. The CDR3 coding sequence is TGTGCCAGCAGTTACACCGGGACAGGGGGTTGGGAGCAGTTCTCC. Its translation is CASSYTGTGGWEQFS.

This clonotype was picked up many times. V is TRBV19 and J is TRBJ1-6, with D possibly matching TRBD1 (5 bases). The CDR3 is 13 residues long. The germline V gene encodes CDR1 LNHDA and CDR2 SQIVND (reference sequence). The ends were cut back, 5 bases at V and 10 bases at J, with 12 bases in the middle. The CDR3 DNA sequence: TGTGCCAGTAGTCCCGAGCCAGGGTCACCCCTCCACTTT. It is translated as CASSPEPGSPLHF.

The V and J genes are TRBV29-1 and TRBJ1-1; D not resolved. The V end was cut by 0 bases, the J end by 6 bases, with 5 bases between. The CDR3 has 11 amino acids. The germline V gene encodes CDR1 SQVTM and CDR2 ANQGSEA. The CDR3 loop is CSVEDGAEAFF. The DNA for the CDR3 is TGCAGCGTTGAAGATGGCGCTGAAGCTTTCTTT.

This clonotype was observed at least ten times. An end of the junction does not agree with germline; a read error may underlie this. V gene TRBV29-1 combines with J gene TRBJ2-1; possible D gene TRBD1, 6 bases. The CDR3 sequence is 16 residues long. CDR1 and CDR2 from the germline V gene are SQVTM and ANQGSEA. The CDR3 spells CSAIPPGHQSYNEQSF. CDR3 sequence (DNA): TGCAGCGCCATTCCCCCGGGACACCAATCCTACAATGAGCAGTCCTTC.

This clonotype was observed many times. V and J are TRBV6-6 and TRBJ2-6, with a weak D call TRBD2 (5 bases). Trimming cost V 2 bases and J 2 bases, with 7 bases left between them. The germline V gene has CDR1 MNHNY and CDR2 SVGAGI (reference sequence). The CDR3 has 15 amino acids. CDR3: CASSYVGAGANVLTF. CDR3 nucleotide sequence: TGTGCCAGCAGTTACGTGGGAGCTGGGGCCAACGTCCTGACTTTC.

J is TRBJ2-2 and V is TRBV12-3 or TRBV12-4, with a weak D call TRBD1 (6 bases). The CDR3 is made up of 15 amino acids. The V end lost 5 bases, the J end lost 4 bases, and 14 bases lay between the germline ends. Here the CDR3 DNA reads TGTGCCAGCAGTCTGGCAGGGGCGGTCACCGGGGAGCTGTTTTTT. This encodes CASSLAGAVTGELFF.